The source of this T cell receptor beta chain is a study of neurological immune-mediated disorders. Time point specified: longitudinal time-point 3. PBMCs numbering 2 million and stored at -80 C yielded the unsorted libraries. The CDR3 runs to 12 residues. The V end was cut by 4 bases, the J end by 8 bases, with 10 bases between. Germline V gene data show CDR1 as SGHRS and CDR2 as YFSETQ. Via MiXCR, TCRdb re-called the 5' RACE reads, giving one row per CDR3 protein. In the table there are approximately 100,000 distinct CDR3 sequences, more than 10% of which are singletons. General study results and limits: HTLV-1-associated myelopathy had the most TCR clonal expansion, and multiple sclerosis had the least, less than healthy controls.

This clonotype showed up just a few times. As yet, its antigen is unknown. The V gene is TRBV5-1, the J gene TRBJ2-1; D not resolved. This sequence originates from a female donor with HTLV-1-associated myelopathy (HAM/TSP). Material for sequencing was PBMCs. The CDR3 DNA sequence: TGCGCCAGCAGCGGTGAACCCCATGAGCAGTTCTTC. This sequence encodes CASSGEPHEQFF.